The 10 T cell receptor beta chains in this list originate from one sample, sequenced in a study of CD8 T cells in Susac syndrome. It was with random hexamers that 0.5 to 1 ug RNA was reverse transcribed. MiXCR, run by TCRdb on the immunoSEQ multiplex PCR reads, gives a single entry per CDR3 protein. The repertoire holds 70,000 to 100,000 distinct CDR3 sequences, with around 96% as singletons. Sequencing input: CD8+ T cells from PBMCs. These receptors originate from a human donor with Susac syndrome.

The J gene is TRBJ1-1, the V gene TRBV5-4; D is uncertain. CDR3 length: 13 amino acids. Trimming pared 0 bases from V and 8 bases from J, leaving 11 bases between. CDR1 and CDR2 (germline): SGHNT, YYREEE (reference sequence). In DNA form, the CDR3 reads TGTGCCAGCAGCTTGGGGGCGGCAGAAGAAGCTTTCTTT. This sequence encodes CASSLGAAEEAFF.

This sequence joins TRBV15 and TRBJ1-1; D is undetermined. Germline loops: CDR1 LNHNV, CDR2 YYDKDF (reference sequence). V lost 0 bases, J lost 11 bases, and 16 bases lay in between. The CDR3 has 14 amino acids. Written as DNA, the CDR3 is TGTGCCACCAGCAGAGATCTGGAGCCAGAAGGGGCTTTCTTT. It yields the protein CATSRDLEPEGAFF.

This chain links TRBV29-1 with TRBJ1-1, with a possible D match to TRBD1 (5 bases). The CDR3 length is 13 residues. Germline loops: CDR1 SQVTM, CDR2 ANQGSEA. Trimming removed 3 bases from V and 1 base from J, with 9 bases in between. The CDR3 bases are TGCAGCGTTGATCCGGGGCGGAACACTGAAGCTTTCTTT. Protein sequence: CSVDPGRNTEAFF.

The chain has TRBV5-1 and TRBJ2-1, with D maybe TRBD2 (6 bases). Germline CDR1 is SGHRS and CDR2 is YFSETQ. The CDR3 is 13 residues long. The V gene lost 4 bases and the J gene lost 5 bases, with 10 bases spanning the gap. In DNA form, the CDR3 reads TGCGCCAGCAGCCTGCGGGGAGACAATGAGCAGTTCTTC. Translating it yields CASSLRGDNEQFF.

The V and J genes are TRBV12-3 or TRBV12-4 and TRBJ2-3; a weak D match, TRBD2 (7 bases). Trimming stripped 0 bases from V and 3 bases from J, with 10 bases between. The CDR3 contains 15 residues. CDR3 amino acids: CASSLAGGPTDTQYF. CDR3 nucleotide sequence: TGTGCCAGCAGTTTAGCCGGGGGGCCAACAGATACGCAGTATTTT.

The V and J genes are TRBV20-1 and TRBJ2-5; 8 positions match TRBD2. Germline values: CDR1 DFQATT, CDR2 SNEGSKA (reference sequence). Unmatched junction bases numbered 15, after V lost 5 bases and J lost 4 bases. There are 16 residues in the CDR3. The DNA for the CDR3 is TGCAGTGCTTTGGGGGAAGGGAGCGGGGGCATAGAGACCCAGTACTTC. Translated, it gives CSALGEGSGGIETQYF.

CDR3 residues: CALEVRDRDTYNEQFF. The CDR3 DNA sequence: TGTGCCTTGGAGGTACGGGACAGGGATACCTACAATGAGCAGTTCTTC. The J gene is TRBJ2-1, the V gene TRBV30; 9 bases fit TRBD1. Germline V gives CDR1 GTSNPN, CDR2 SVGIG (reference sequence). The CDR3 runs to 16 residues. Trimming cost V 7 bases and J 2 bases; bases outside gene matches: 12. Together with reference TRBV30 and TRBJ2-1, the CDR3 gives the full variable domain: SQTIHQWPATLVQPVGSPLSLECTVEGTSNPNLYWYRQAAGRGLQLLFYSVGIGQISSEVPQNLSASRPQDRQFILSSKKLLLSDSGFYLCALEVRDRDTYNEQFFGPGTRLTVL.

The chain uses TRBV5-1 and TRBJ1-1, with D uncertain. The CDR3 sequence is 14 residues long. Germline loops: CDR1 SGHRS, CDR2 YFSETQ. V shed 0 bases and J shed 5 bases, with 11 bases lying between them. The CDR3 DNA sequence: TGCGCCAGCAGCTTGGATGGGGTGACGACTGAAGCTTTCTTT. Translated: CASSLDGVTTEAFF.

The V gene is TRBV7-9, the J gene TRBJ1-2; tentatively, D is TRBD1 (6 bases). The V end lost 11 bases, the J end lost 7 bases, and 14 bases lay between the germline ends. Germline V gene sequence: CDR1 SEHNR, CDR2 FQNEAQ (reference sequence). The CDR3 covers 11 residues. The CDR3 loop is CAGTGSTGYTF. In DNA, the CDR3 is TGTGCCGGAACAGGGTCGACTGGCTACACCTTC.

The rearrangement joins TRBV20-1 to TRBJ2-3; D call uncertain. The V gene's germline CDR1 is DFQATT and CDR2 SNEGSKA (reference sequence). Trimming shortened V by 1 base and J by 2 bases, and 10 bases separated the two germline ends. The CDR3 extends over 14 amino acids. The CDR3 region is CSARGLFYTDTQYF. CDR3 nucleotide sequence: TGCAGTGCTAGAGGCCTCTTCTACACAGATACGCAGTATTTT.